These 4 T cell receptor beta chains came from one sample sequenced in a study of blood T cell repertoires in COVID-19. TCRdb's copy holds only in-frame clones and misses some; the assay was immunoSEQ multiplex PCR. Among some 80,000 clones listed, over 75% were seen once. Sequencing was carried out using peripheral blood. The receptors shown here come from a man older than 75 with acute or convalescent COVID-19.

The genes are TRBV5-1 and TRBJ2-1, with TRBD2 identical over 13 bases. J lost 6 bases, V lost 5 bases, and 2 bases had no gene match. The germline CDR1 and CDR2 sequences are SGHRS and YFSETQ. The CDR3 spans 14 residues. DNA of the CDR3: TGCGCCAGCAGTACTAGCGGGGGGGCCAATGAGCAGTTCTTC. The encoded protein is CASSTSGGANEQFF.

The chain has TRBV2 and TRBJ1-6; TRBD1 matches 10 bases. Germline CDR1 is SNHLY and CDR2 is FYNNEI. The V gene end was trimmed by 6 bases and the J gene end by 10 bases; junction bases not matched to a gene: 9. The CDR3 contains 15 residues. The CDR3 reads CASSPSDRGQSPLHF. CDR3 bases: TGTGCCAGCAGCCCTTCCGACAGGGGGCAGTCACCCCTCCACTTT.

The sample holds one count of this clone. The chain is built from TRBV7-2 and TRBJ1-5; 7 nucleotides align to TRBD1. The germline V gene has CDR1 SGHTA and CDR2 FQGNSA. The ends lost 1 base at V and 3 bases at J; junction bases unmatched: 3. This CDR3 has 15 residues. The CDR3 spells CASSLGTGINQPQHF. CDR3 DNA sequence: TGTGCCAGCAGCTTAGGGACAGGTATCAATCAGCCCCAGCATTTT.

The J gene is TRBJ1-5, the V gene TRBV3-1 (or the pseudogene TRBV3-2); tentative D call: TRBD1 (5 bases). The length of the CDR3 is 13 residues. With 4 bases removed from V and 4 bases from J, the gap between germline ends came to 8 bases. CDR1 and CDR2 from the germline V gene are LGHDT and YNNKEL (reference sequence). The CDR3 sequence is CASSRDRNQPQHF. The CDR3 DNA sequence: TGTGCCAGCAGCCGCGACAGAAATCAGCCCCAGCATTTT.